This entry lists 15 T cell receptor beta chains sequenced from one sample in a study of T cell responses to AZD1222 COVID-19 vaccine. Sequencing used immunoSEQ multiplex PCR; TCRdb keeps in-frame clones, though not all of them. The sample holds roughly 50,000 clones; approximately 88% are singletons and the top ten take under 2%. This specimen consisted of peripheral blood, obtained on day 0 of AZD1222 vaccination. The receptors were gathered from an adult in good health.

CDR3 in amino acids: CASSQEGAAGGYTF. CDR3 bases: TGTGCCAGCAGCCAAGAGGGGGCAGCTGGCGGCTACACCTTC. This sequence joins TRBV3-1 (or the pseudogene TRBV3-2) and TRBJ1-2; maybe TRBD1 (6 bases). V was pared by 0 bases and J by 8 bases, with 13 bases between. CDR1 is LGHDT and CDR2 is YNNKEL in the germline V gene (reference sequence). There are 14 residues in the CDR3.

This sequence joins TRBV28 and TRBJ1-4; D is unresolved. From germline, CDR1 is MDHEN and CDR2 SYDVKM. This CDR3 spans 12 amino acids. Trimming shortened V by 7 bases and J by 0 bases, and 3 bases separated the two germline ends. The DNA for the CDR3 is TGTGCCAGCACCTCAACTAATGAAAAACTGTTTTTT. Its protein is CASTSTNEKLFF. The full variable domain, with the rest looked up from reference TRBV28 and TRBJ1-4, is DVKVTQSSRYLVKRTGEKVFLECVQDMDHENMFWYRQDPGLGLRLIYFSYDVKMKEKGDIPEGYSVSREKKERFSLILESASTNQTSMYLCASTSTNEKLFFGSGTQLSVL.

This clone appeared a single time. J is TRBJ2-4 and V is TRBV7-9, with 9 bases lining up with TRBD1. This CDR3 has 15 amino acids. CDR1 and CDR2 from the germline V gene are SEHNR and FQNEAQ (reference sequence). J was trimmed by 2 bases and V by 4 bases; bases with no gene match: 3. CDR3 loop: CASSSGQGTKNIQYF. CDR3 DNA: TGTGCCAGCAGCTCCGGACAGGGGACCAAAAACATTCAGTACTTC. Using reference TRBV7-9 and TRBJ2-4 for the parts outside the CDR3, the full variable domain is DTGVSQNPRHKITKRGQNVTFRCDPISEHNRLYWYRQTLGQGPEFLTYFQNEAQLEKSRLLSDRFSAERPKGSFSTLEIQRTEQGDSAMYLCASSSGQGTKNIQYFGAGTRLSVL.

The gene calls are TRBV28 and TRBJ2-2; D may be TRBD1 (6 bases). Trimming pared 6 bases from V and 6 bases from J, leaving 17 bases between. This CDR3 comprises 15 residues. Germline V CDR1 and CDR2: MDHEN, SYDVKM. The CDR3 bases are TGTGCCAGCAGGGCGGTCTGGGGGCGGCCCGGGGAGCTGTTTTTT. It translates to CASRAVWGRPGELFF.

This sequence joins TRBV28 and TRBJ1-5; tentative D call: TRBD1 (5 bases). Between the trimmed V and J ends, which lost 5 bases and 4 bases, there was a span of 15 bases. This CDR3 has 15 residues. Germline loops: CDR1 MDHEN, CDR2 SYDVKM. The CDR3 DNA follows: TGTGCCAGCAGTAACAGGTTGGCCCCTAATCAGCCCCAGCATTTT. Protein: CASSNRLAPNQPQHF.

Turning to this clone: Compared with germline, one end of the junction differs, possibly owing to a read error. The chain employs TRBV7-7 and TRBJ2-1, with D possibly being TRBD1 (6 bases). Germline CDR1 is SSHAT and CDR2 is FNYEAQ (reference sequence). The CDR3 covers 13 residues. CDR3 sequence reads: CASSQDSYNEQFF. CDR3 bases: TGTGCTAGCAGCCAGGACAGCTACAATGAGCAGTTCTTC.

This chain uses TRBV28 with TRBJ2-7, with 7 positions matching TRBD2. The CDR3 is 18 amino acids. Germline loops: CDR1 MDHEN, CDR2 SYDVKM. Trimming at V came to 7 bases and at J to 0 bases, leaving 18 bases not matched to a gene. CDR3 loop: CASTYRGGSGHVSYEQYF. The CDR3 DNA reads TGTGCCAGCACCTATAGGGGCGGTAGCGGGCACGTCTCCTACGAGCAGTACTTC. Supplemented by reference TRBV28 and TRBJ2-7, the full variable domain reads DVKVTQSSRYLVKRTGEKVFLECVQDMDHENMFWYRQDPGLGLRLIYFSYDVKMKEKGDIPEGYSVSREKKERFSLILESASTNQTSMYLCASTYRGGSGHVSYEQYFGPGTRLTVT.

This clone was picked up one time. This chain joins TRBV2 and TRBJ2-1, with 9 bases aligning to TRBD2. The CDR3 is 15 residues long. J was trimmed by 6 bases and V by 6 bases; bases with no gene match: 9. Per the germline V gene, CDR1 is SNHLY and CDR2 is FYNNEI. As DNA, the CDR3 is TGTGCCAGCAGATCGGCGGGAGGGCCCTCCAATGAGCAGTTCTTC. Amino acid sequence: CASRSAGGPSNEQFF.

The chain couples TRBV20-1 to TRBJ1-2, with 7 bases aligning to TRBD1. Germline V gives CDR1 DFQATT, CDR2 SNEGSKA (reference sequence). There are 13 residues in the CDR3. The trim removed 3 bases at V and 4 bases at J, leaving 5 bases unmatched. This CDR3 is CSASEGASYGYTF. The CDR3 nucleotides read TGCAGTGCTAGTGAGGGGGCCTCCTATGGCTACACCTTC.

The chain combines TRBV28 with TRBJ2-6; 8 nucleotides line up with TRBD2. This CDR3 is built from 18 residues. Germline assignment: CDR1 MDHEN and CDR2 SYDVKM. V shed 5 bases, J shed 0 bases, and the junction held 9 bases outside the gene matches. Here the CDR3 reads CASSPRGGTSSGANVLTF. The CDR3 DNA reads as TGTGCCAGCAGTCCCCGGGGGGGGACAAGCTCTGGGGCCAACGTCCTGACTTTC. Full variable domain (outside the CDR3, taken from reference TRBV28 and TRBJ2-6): DVKVTQSSRYLVKRTGEKVFLECVQDMDHENMFWYRQDPGLGLRLIYFSYDVKMKEKGDIPEGYSVSREKKERFSLILESASTNQTSMYLCASSPRGGTSSGANVLTFGAGSRLTVL.

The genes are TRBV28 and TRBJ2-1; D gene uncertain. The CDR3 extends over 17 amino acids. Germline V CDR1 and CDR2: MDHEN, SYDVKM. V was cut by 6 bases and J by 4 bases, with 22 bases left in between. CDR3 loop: CASSPQASNLNYNEQFF. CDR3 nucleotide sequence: TGTGCCAGCAGCCCTCAGGCGTCCAACCTAAATTACAATGAGCAGTTCTTC.

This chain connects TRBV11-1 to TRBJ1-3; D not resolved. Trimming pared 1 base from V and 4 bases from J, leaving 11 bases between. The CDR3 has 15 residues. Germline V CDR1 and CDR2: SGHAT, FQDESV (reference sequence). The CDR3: CASSLGGGIGNTIYF. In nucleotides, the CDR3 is TGTGCCAGCAGCTTAGGAGGAGGGATCGGAAACACCATATATTTT.

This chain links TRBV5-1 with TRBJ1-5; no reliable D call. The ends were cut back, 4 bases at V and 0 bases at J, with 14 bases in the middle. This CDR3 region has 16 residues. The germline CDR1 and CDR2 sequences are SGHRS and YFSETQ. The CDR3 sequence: CASSPGTSYSNQPQHF. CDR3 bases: TGCGCCAGCAGCCCCGGAACAAGTTATAGCAATCAGCCCCAGCATTTT.

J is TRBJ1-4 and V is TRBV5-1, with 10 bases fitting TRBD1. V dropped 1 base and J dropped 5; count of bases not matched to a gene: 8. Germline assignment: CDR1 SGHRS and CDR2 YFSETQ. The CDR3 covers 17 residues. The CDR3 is CASSLTPLGQGNEKLFF. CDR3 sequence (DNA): TGCGCCAGCAGCTTGACCCCACTGGGACAGGGGAATGAAAAACTGTTTTTT. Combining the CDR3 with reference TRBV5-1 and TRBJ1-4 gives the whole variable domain KAGVTQTPRYLIKTRGQQVTLSCSPISGHRSVSWYQQTPGQGLQFLFEYFSETQRNKGNFPGRFSGRQFSNSRSEMNVSTLELGDSALYLCASSLTPLGQGNEKLFFGSGTQLSVL.

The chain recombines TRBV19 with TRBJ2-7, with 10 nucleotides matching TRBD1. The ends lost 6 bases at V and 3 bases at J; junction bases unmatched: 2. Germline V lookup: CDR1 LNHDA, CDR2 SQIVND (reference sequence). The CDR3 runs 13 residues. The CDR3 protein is CASRRTGGYEQYF. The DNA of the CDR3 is TGTGCCAGTAGAAGGACAGGGGGCTACGAGCAGTACTTC.